Listed below are T cell receptor beta chains from one sample, sequenced in a study of blood T cell repertoires in COVID-19. Produced via immunoSEQ multiplex PCR; TCRdb's table is partial and in-frame only. The table includes 250,000 to 350,000 clones, around nine tenths detected once. The specimen sequenced was peripheral blood. The receptors stem from a man aged 25 to 40 with acute or convalescent COVID-19. Each CDR3 is given with its conserved first and last residue. A D gene is named only where the DNA matches it firmly. Some rows have no size entry. The others give once, few or many, or a class for an expanded clone.

V gene: TRBV2; J gene: TRBJ2-1; D gene: NA; clone size: NA; CDR3 protein: CASSEAGRGQYNEQFF; CDR3 DNA: TGTGCCAGCAGTGAAGCGGGGCGGGGGCAATACAATGAGCAGTTCTTC
V gene: TRBV4-1; J gene: TRBJ2-3; D gene: TRBD2; clone size: once; CDR3 protein: CASSLLAGAGADTQYF; CDR3 DNA: TGCGCCAGCAGCCTCTTAGCGGGGGCCGGGGCAGATACGCAGTATTTT
V gene: TRBV6-5; J gene: TRBJ2-5; D gene: NA; clone size: NA; CDR3 protein: CASSPTGGQETQYF; CDR3 DNA: TGTGCCAGCAGCCCCACGGGTGGTCAAGAGACCCAGTACTTC
V gene: TRBV7-8; J gene: TRBJ2-2; D gene: NA; clone size: NA; CDR3 protein: CASSNSRGNTGELFF; CDR3 DNA: TGTGCCAGCAGCAACAGCCGGGGAAACACCGGGGAGCTGTTTTTT
V gene: TRBV19; J gene: TRBJ1-5; D gene: TRBD1; clone size: NA; CDR3 protein: CASSSMSGGRQPQHF; CDR3 DNA: TGTGCCAGTAGTTCCATGTCAGGGGGCAGGCAGCCCCAGCATTTT
V gene: TRBV6-6; J gene: TRBJ1-5; D gene: TRBD1; clone size: NA; CDR3 protein: CASSLGQLNQPQHF; CDR3 DNA: TGTGCCAGCAGCCTGGGACAGCTCAATCAGCCCCAGCATTTT
V gene: TRBV5-8; J gene: TRBJ2-1; D gene: NA; clone size: NA; CDR3 protein: CASSLMKSGTGSYNEQFF; CDR3 DNA: TGTGCCAGCAGCTTGATGAAGTCGGGCACAGGTTCCTACAATGAGCAGTTCTTC
V gene: TRBV5-5; J gene: TRBJ1-2; D gene: TRBD1; clone size: NA; CDR3 protein: CASSREGQNYGYTF; CDR3 DNA: TGTGCCAGCAGCCGTGAGGGACAGAACTATGGCTACACCTTC
V gene: TRBV9; J gene: TRBJ1-3; D gene: NA; clone size: NA; CDR3 protein: CASSEPRGYSGNTIYF; CDR3 DNA: TGTGCCAGCAGCGAGCCCCGCGGGTACTCTGGAAACACCATATATTTT
V gene: TRBV6-5; J gene: TRBJ1-2; D gene: NA; clone size: NA; CDR3 protein: CASSTTGANYGYTF; CDR3 DNA: TGTGCCAGCAGTACGACAGGAGCTAACTATGGCTACACCTTC
V gene: TRBV7-9; J gene: TRBJ2-1; D gene: NA; clone size: NA; CDR3 protein: CASSLVNSRGPEQFF; CDR3 DNA: TGTGCCAGCAGCTTAGTTAATTCCAGGGGTCCTGAGCAGTTCTTC
V gene: TRBV7-2; J gene: TRBJ1-5; D gene: NA; clone size: NA; CDR3 protein: CASSFFSRGNQPQHF; CDR3 DNA: TGTGCCAGCAGCTTTTTTTCCAGGGGCAATCAGCCCCAGCATTTT
V gene: TRBV28; J gene: TRBJ1-1; D gene: TRBD1; clone size: NA; CDR3 protein: CASSSPGQKAFF; CDR3 DNA: TGTGCCAGCAGTTCTCCGGGACAGAAAGCTTTCTTT
V gene: TRBV3-1/TRBV3-2; J gene: TRBJ1-1; D gene: NA; clone size: NA; CDR3 protein: CASSQSWNTEAFF; CDR3 DNA: TGTGCCAGCAGCCAATCTTGGAACACTGAAGCTTTCTTT
V gene: TRBV28; J gene: TRBJ2-1; D gene: TRBD2; clone size: NA; CDR3 protein: CASRRAGGLNEQFF; CDR3 DNA: TGTGCCAGCAGGCGAGCGGGAGGGCTGAATGAGCAGTTCTTC
V gene: TRBV5-4; J gene: TRBJ2-5; D gene: TRBD1; clone size: NA; CDR3 protein: CASSVGTEETQYF; CDR3 DNA: TGTGCCAGCAGCGTCGGGACAGAAGAGACCCAGTACTTC
V gene: TRBV28; J gene: TRBJ1-5; D gene: NA; clone size: NA; CDR3 protein: CASSFGRGGGQPQHF; CDR3 DNA: TGTGCCAGCAGTTTCGGAAGGGGGGGCGGGCAGCCCCAGCATTTT
V gene: TRBV7-9; J gene: TRBJ2-1; D gene: TRBD2; clone size: NA; CDR3 protein: CASNTPRGGGYNEQFF; CDR3 DNA: TGTGCCAGCAACACCCCGCGTGGGGGGGGGTACAATGAGCAGTTCTTC
V gene: TRBV10-2; J gene: TRBJ1-4; D gene: NA; clone size: NA; CDR3 protein: CASSEVGGGNEKLFF; CDR3 DNA: TGCGCCAGCAGTGAGGTGGGAGGGGGTAATGAAAAACTGTTTTTT
V gene: TRBV7-8; J gene: TRBJ2-2; D gene: TRBD2; clone size: NA; CDR3 protein: CASSPDDERGRRGTGELFF; CDR3 DNA: TGTGCCAGCAGCCCGGATGATGAGCGGGGGCGTCGGGGCACCGGGGAGCTGTTTTTT